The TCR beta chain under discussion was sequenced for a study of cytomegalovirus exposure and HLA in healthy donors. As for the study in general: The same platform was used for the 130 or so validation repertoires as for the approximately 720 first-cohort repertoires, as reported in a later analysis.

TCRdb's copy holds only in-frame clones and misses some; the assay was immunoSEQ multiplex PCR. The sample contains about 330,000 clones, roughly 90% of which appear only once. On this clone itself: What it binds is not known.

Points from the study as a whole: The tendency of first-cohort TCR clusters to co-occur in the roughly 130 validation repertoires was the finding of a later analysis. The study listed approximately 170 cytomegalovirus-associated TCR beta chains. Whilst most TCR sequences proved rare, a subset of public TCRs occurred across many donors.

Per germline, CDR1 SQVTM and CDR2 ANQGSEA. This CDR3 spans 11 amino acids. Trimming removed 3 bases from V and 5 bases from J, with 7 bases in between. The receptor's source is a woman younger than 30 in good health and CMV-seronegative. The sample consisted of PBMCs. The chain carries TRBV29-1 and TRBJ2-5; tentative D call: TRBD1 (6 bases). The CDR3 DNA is TGCAGCGTTGATGGGGGCGAGACCCAGTACTTC. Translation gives CSVDGGETQYF.